The rows below give T cell receptor beta chains drawn from one sample of a study of neurological immune-mediated disorders. TCRdb processed the 5' RACE reads anew with MiXCR; each CDR3 protein has one entry. The sample holds around 51,000 distinct CDR3 sequences, about 13% seen once. Source material: PBMCs. The source is a male donor with HTLV-1-associated myelopathy (HAM/TSP). Both conserved end residues are trimmed from each CDR3.

v_call	j_call	cdr3_aa
TRBV28	TRBJ2-1	ASSFVREQF
TRBV5-8	TRBJ2-7	ASSLAPYEQY
TRBV7-9	TRBJ1-1	ASSLGLFSMNTEAF
TRBV10-3	TRBJ1-5	AISEEVFSNQPQH
TRBV5-6	TRBJ2-3	ASSLDRTDTQY
TRBV29-1	TRBJ1-2	SVEPTGLRGEYGYT
TRBV6-4	TRBJ2-1	ASSDSGTSDYNEQF
TRBV2	TRBJ1-5	ASSEWLSLHQPQH
TRBV2	TRBJ2-7	ATQLGPYEQY
TRBV10-3	TRBJ2-3	AISGGRTDTQY
TRBV27	TRBJ1-5	ASSLRRTGVYQPQH
TRBV20-1	TRBJ2-1	SAEGGSGARRQF
TRBV7-2	TRBJ1-5	ASSSTGRNQPQH
TRBV5-1	TRBJ2-5	ASSSLTGLGETQY
TRBV15	TRBJ1-5	ATSRDRGQPQH
TRBV5-1	TRBJ2-1	ASSQSPSSGGGNEQF
TRBV7-2	TRBJ2-7	ASSLYYEQY
TRBV20-1	TRBJ2-7	SASQQGGSEQY
TRBV5-1	TRBJ1-4	ASRFSQPTNEKLF
TRBV5-1	TRBJ2-3	ASSRDTDTQY
TRBV5-1	TRBJ2-1	ASSLQPGLIYNEQF
TRBV25-1	TRBJ1-6	ASSDVGEKPLH
TRBV4-3	TRBJ2-3	ASSQDGVPSTDTQY
TRBV7-2	TRBJ2-3	ASSLAGAGVDTQY
TRBV12-3/TRBV12-4	TRBJ1-1	ASSLAGGTEAF
TRBV6-5	TRBJ1-5	ASSSGPEGNQPQH
TRBV5-6	TRBJ1-2	ASTLRGTNYGYT
TRBV3-1	TRBJ2-2	ASSQKQGTGELF
TRBV15	TRBJ1-5	VTSRDRVQPQH
TRBV5-1	TRBJ2-2	ASSLEGGQTGELF
TRBV7-8	TRBJ2-1	ASSLHLEPYNEQF
TRBV9	TRBJ1-4	ASSARDRDEKLF
TRBV20-1	TRBJ1-2	SASLLQGDYGYT
TRBV9	TRBJ2-5	ASSVIGEETQY
TRBV12-3/TRBV12-4	TRBJ2-3	ASSSVGDTQY
TRBV14	TRBJ2-1	ASSPWGRGGSNEQF
TRBV27	TRBJ1-2	ASRLDLSYGYT
TRBV20-1	TRBJ2-3	SASWLGAGLREDTQY
TRBV27	TRBJ1-2	ASSLSTGYGYT
TRBV6-5	TRBJ2-5	ASSYVRTGGAETQY
TRBV9	TRBJ1-5	ASSQPGRNQPQH
TRBV20-1	TRBJ2-3	SPREASPDTQY
TRBV20-1	TRBJ2-2	SARGGLDPGELF
TRBV29-1	TRBJ2-3	SGLYFATDTQY
TRBV7-3	TRBJ2-1	ASSLSLAGYNEQF